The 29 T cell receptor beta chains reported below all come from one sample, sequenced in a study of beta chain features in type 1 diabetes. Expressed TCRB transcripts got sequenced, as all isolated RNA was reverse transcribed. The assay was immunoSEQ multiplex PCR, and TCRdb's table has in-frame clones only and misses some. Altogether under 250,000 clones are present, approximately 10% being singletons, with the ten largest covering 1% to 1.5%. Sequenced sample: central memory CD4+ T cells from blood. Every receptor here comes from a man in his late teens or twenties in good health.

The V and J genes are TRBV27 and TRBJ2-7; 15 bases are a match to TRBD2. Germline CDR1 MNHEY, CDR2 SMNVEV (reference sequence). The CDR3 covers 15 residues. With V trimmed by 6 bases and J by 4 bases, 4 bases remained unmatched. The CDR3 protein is CASRLGLAGGYEQYF. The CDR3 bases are TGTGCCAGCAGACTCGGACTAGCGGGAGGGTACGAGCAGTACTTC.

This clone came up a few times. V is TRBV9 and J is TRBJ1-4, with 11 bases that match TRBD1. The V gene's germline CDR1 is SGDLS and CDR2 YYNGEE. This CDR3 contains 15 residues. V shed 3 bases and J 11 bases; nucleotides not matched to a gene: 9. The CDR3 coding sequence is TGTGCCAGCAGCGCCTCCGGGACAGGGGGAGGGAAACTGTTTTTT. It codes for CASSASGTGGGKLFF.

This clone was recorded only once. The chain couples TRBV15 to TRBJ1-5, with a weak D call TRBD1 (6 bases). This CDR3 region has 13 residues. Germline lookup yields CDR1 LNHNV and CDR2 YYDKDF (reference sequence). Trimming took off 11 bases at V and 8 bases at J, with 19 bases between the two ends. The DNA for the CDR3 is TGTGCCTCCACCCCTCGGCCAGGGGAGCCCCAGCATTTT. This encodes CASTPRPGEPQHF.

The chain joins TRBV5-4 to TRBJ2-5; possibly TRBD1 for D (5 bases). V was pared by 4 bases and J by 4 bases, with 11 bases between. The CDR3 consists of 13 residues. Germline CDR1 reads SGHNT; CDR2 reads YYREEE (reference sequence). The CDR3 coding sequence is TGTGCCAGCAGCGGCACAGGCGCAGAGACCCAGTACTTC. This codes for CASSGTGAETQYF.

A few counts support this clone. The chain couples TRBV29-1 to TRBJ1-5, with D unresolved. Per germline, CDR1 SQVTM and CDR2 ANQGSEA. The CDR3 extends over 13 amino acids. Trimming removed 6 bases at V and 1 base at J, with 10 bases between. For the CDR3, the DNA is TGCAGCGTCGCCCGGGCGAGCAATCAGCCCCAGCATTTT. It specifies CSVARASNQPQHF.

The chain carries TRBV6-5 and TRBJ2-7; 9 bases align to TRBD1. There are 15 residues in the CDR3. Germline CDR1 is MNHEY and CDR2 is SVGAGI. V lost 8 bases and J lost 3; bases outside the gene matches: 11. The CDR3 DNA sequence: TGTGCCAGCGCCTCTAAAGGGACAGGGAGCTACGAGCAGTACTTC. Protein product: CASASKGTGSYEQYF.

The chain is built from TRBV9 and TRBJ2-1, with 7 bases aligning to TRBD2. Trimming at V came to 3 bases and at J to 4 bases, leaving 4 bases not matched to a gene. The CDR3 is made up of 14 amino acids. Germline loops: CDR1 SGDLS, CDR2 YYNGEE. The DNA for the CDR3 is TGTGCCAGCAGCGGGGGCGGGAGTTACAATGAGCAGTTCTTC. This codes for CASSGGGSYNEQFF. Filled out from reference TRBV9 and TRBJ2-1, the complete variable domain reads DSGVTQTPKHLITATGQRVTLRCSPRSGDLSVYWYQQSLDQGLQFLIQYYNGEERAKGNILERFSAQQFPDLHSELNLSSLELGDSALYFCASSGGGSYNEQFFGPGTRLTVL.

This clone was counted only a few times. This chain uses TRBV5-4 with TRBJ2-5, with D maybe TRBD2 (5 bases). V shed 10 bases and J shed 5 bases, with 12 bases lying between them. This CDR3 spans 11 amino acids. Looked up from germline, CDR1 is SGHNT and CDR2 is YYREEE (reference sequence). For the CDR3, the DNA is TGTGCCGCCAGAACGGGGGAGACCCAGTACTTC. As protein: CAARTGETQYF.

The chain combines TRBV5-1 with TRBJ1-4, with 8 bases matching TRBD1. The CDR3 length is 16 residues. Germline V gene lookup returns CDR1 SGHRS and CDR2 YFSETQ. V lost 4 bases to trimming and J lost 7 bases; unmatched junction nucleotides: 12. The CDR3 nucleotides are TGCGCCAGCAGCGTGTCTCCGGGGACAGGAACTGAAAAACTGTTTTTT. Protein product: CASSVSPGTGTEKLFF.

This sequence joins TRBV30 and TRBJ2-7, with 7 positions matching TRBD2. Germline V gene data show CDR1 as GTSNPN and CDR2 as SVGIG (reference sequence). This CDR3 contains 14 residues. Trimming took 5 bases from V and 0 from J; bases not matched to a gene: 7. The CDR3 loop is CAWAIGGFSYEQYF. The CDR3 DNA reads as TGTGCCTGGGCTATCGGGGGGTTCTCCTACGAGCAGTACTTC.

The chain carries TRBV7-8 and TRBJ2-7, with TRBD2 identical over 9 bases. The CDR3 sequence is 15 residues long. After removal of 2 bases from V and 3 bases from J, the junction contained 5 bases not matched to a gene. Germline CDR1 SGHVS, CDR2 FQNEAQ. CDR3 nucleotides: TGTGCCAGCAGCTTAAGCTCGCGGGAGGGCTACGAGCAGTACTTC. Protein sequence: CASSLSSREGYEQYF.

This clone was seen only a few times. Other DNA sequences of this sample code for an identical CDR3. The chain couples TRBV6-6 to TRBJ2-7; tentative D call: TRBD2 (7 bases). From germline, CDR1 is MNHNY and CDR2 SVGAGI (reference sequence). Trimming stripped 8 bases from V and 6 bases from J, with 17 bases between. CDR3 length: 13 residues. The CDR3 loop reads CASQGGGDLEQYF. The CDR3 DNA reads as TGTGCCAGCCAAGGGGGGGGAGACCTCGAGCAGTACTTC.

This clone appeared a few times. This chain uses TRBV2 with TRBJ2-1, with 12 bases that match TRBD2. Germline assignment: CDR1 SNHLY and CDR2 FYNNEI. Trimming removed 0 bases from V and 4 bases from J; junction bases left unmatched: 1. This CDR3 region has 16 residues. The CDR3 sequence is CASSEAGLAGYNEQFF. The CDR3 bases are TGTGCCAGCAGTGAAGCCGGACTAGCGGGATACAATGAGCAGTTCTTC.

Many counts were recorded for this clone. The CDR3 bases are TGTGCCAGCAGTGAAGCGCTAGCGGGGAAACTCGGGACGCAGTATTTT. Protein sequence: CASSEALAGKLGTQYF. The V call is TRBV6-1, the J call TRBJ2-3; 9 bases align to TRBD2. This CDR3 spans 16 amino acids. CDR1 is MNHNS and CDR2 is SASEGT in the germline V gene. The trim removed 0 bases at V and 9 bases at J, leaving 10 bases unmatched.

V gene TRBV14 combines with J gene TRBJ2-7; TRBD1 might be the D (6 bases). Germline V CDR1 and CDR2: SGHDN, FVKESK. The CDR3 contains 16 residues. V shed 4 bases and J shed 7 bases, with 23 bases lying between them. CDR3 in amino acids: CASSRRPGQTGSEQYF. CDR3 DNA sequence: TGTGCCAGCAGCCGCCGGCCCGGACAGACAGGAAGTGAGCAGTACTTC.

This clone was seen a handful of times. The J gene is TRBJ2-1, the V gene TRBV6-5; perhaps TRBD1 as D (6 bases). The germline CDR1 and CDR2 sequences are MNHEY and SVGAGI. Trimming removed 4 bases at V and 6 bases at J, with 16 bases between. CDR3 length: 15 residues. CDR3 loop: CASSLSRTASNEQFF. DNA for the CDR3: TGTGCCAGCAGTTTGTCCAGGACAGCGTCCAATGAGCAGTTCTTC.

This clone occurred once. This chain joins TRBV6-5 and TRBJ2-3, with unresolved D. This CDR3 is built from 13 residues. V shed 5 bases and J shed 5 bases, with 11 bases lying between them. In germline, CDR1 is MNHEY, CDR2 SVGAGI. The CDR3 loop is CASSTPSRDTQYF. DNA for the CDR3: TGTGCCAGCAGTACGCCCTCTAGAGATACGCAGTATTTT.

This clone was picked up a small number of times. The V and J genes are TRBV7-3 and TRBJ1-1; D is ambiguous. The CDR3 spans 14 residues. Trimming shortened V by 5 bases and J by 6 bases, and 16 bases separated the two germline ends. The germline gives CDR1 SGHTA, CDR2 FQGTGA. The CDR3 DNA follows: TGTGCCAGCAGCCCCCAGCCGGCTGGCCCTGAAGCTTTCTTT. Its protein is CASSPQPAGPEAFF.

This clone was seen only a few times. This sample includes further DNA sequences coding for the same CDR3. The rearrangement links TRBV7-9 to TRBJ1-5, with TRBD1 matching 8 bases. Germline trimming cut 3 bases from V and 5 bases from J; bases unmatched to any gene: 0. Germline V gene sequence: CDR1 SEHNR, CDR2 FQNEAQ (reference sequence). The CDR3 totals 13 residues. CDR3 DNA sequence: TGTGCCAGCAGCTTGACAGGGGATCAGCCCCAGCATTTT. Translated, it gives CASSLTGDQPQHF. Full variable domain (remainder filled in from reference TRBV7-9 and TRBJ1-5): DTGVSQNPRHKITKRGQNVTFRCDPISEHNRLYWYRQTLGQGPEFLTYFQNEAQLEKSRLLSDRFSAERPKGSFSTLEIQRTEQGDSAMYLCASSLTGDQPQHFGDGTRLSIL.

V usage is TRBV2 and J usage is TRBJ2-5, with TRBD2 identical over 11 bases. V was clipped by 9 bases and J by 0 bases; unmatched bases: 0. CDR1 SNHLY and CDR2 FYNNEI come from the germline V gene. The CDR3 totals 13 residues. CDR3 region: CARTSGDQETQYF. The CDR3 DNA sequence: TGTGCCAGGACTAGCGGGGACCAAGAGACCCAGTACTTC.

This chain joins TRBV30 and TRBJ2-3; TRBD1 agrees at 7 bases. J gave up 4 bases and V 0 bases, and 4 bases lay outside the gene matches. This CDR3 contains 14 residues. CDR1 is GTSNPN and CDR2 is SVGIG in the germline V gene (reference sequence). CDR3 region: CAWSVSRGSDTQYF. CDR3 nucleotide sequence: TGTGCCTGGAGTGTATCCAGGGGGTCAGATACGCAGTATTTT. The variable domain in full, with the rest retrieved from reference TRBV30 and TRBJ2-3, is SQTIHQWPATLVQPVGSPLSLECTVEGTSNPNLYWYRQAAGRGLQLLFYSVGIGQISSEVPQNLSASRPQDRQFILSSKKLLLSDSGFYLCAWSVSRGSDTQYFGPGTRLTVL.

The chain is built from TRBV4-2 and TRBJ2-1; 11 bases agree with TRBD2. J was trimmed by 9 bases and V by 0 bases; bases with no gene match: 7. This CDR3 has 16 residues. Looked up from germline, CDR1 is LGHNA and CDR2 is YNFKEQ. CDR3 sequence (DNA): TGTGCCAGCAGCCAAGATACTAGCGGGAGATGGGTTGAGCAGTTCTTC. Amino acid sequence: CASSQDTSGRWVEQFF.

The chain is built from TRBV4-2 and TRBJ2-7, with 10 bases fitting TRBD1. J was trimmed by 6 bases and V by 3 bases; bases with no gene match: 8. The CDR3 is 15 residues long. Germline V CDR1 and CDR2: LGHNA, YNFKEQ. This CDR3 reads CASSHSRDRGGEQYF. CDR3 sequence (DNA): TGTGCCAGCAGCCATTCCCGGGACAGGGGAGGCGAGCAGTACTTC.

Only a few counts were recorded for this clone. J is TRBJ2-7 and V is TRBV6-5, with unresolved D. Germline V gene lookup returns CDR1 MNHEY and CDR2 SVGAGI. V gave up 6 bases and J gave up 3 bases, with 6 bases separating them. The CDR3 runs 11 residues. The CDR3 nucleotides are TGTGCCAGCAGCTCTAACTACGAGCAGTACTTC. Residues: CASSSNYEQYF.

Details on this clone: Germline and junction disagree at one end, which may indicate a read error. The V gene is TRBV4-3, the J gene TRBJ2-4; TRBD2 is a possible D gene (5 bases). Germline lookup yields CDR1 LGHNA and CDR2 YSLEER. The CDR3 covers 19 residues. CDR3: CASIQDLIGAGLAKNIQYF. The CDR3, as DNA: TGCGCCAGCATCCAAGATTTAATCGGTGCAGGACTAGCCAAAAACATTCAGTACTTC.

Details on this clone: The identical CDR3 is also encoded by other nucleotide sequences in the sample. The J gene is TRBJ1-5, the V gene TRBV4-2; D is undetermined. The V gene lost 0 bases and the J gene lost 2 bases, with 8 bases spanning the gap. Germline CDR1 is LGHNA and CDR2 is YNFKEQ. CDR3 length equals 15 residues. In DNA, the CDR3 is TGTGCCAGCAGCCAAGATCTTCAGGGCAATCAGCCCCAGCATTTT. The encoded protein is CASSQDLQGNQPQHF.

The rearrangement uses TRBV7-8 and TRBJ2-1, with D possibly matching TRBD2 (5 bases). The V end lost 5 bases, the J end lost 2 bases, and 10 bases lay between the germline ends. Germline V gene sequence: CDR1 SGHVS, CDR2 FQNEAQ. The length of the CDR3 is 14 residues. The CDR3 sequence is CASSPGGPYNEQFF. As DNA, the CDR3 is TGTGCCAGCAGCCCGGGCGGGCCCTACAATGAGCAGTTCTTC. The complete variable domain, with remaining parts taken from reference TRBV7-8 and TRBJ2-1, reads GAGVSQSPRYKVAKRGQDVALRCDPISGHVSLFWYQQALGQGPEFLTYFQNEAQLDKSGLPSDRFFAERPEGSVSTLKIQRTQQEDSAVYLCASSPGGPYNEQFFGPGTRLTVL.

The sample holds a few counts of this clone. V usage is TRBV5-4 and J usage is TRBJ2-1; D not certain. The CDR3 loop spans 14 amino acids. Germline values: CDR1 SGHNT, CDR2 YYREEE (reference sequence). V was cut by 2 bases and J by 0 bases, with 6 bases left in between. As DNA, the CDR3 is TGTGCCAGCAGCTTTCGGAGCTCCTACAATGAGCAGTTCTTC. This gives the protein CASSFRSSYNEQFF.

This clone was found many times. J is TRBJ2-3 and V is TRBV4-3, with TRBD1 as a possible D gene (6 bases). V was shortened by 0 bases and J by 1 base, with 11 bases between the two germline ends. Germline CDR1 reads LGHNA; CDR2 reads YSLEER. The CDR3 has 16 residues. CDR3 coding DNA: TGCGCCAGCAGCCAAGATTGGAAGGGGGGCACAGATACGCAGTATTTT. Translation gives CASSQDWKGGTDTQYF.